This is a list of T cell receptor beta chains from one sample in a study of siplizumab effects on memory and regulatory T cells. Clones were sequenced by immunoSEQ multiplex PCR, and TCRdb holds only the in-frame ones, with some missing. The data contain around 100,000 clones, approximately 91% of them singletons. Sequenced input: CD4+ T cells sorted from blood. These receptors originate from a human donor in good health. The CDR3 runs from the conserved cysteine through the conserved F or W. A D gene is named only where the DNA matches it firmly. The size field is filled for only some rows; it gives once, few, many or a size class.

>TRBJ2-2|-|TRBV6-5|once
TGTGCCAGCACCACAGGAGGACTCGACACCGGGGAGCTGTTTTTT
CASTTGGLDTGELFF
>TRBJ2-3|-|TRBV2|-
TGTGCCAGCAGTGAACAGGGTACAGATACGCAGTATTTT
CASSEQGTDTQYF
>TRBJ1-4|-|TRBV7-6|-
TGTGCCAGCAGCTTTGGGGGAGACAATGAAAAACTGTTTTTT
CASSFGGDNEKLFF
>TRBJ1-4|-|TRBV7-2|-
TGTGCCAGCAGCTTAGTCGGACGAACTAATGAAAAACTGTTTTTT
CASSLVGRTNEKLFF
>TRBJ1-1|-|TRBV13|once
TGTGCCAGCAGCTTAGGGACAGGTGAAGCTTTCTTT
CASSLGTGEAFF
>TRBJ2-3|-|TRBV2|-
TGTGCCAGCAGTACGGTGGCAGATACGCAGTATTTT
CASSTVADTQYF
>TRBJ1-1|TRBD1|TRBV5-1|-
TGCGCCAGCAGCCGACTACAGGGGGCGAACACTGAAGCTTTCTTT
CASSRLQGANTEAFF
>TRBJ2-2|-|TRBV5-1|-
TGCGCCAGCAGCTTTGAGAGAAACACCGGGGAGCTGTTTTTT
CASSFERNTGELFF
>TRBJ1-2|-|TRBV7-5|-
TGTGTCAGAAGCTCCTTCTCCAGGCCTAACTATGGCTACACCTTC
CVRSSFSRPNYGYTF
>TRBJ2-1|-|TRBV10-2|-
TGCGCCAGCAGGGGAGGAGGAGCTAATGAGCAGTTCTTC
CASRGGGANEQFF
>TRBJ1-1|TRBD1|TRBV7-9|-
TGTGCCAGCAGCCCCCCGGGACAGCAGAACAAGGAAGCTTTCTTT
CASSPPGQQNKEAFF
>TRBJ2-7|TRBD2|TRBV2|-
TGTGCCGGGGGACTAGCGGTCGGCGAGCAGTACTTC
CAGGLAVGEQYF
>TRBJ2-7|-|TRBV18|-
TGTGCCAGCTCACCATTGGACAGACAACCCTCCTACGAGCAGTACTTC
CASSPLDRQPSYEQYF
>TRBJ2-7|-|TRBV28|few
TGTGCCAGCAGCCGTCAGGATACCTACGAGCAGTACTTC
CASSRQDTYEQYF
>TRBJ2-1|-|TRBV20-1|-
TGCAGTGCTAGTCCAAGGGAGCAGTTCTTC
CSASPREQFF
>TRBJ1-2|-|TRBV5-1|-
TGCGCCAGCAGCCCCCGGACAGATAACTATGGCTACACCTTC
CASSPRTDNYGYTF
>TRBJ1-3|TRBD1|TRBV7-8|-
TGTGCCAGCAGCTTAGCTTTACAGGGGAGCTCTGGAAACACCATATATTTT
CASSLALQGSSGNTIYF
>TRBJ2-3|-|TRBV15|-
TGTGCCACCAGCAGAGCGTGGGTTGGCGAGTTACAGTATTTT
CATSRAWVGELQYF
>TRBJ2-2|-|TRBV19|-
TGTGCCAGTAGGGGCAGGGGTACCACCGGGGAGCTGTTTTTT
CASRGRGTTGELFF
>TRBJ2-1|TRBD2|TRBV6-5|-
TGTGCCAGCAGTCAGCTAGCGGGGGGGCCTTATGAGCAGTTCTTC
CASSQLAGGPYEQFF
>TRBJ2-5|-|TRBV5-1|few
TGCGCCAGCAGCGAGGGGGGAAGGAGGGAGACCCAGTACTTC
CASSEGGRRETQYF
>TRBJ1-6|TRBD1|TRBV7-2|-
TGTGCCAGCAGCGGGACAGCTAATTCACCCCTCCACTTT
CASSGTANSPLHF
>TRBJ2-1|TRBD1|TRBV6-5|-
TGTGCCAGCAGTTACTCTAGGACAGGGGGAAACGGTGAGCAGTTCTTC
CASSYSRTGGNGEQFF
>TRBJ1-5|-|TRBV29-1|-
TGCAGCGTTGGGTTCCCGGACAGTCAAAATCAGCCCCAGCATTTT
CSVGFPDSQNQPQHF
>TRBJ1-1|-|TRBV4-1|-
TGCGCCAGCAGCCAAGAAAGGCCGACAGTTCCGACAGCTTTCTTT
CASSQERPTVPTAFF
>TRBJ1-2|-|TRBV5-4|-
TGTGCCAGCAGCTTGGCACGGGGAGGGGAGGGCTACACCTTC
CASSLARGGEGYTF
>TRBJ1-1|-|TRBV27|once
TGTGCCAGCAGTCGGTGGGCAGGGAGCGAAGCTTTCTTT
CASSRWAGSEAFF
>TRBJ2-2|-|TRBV10-3|-
TGTGCCATCGGGACCGGGGAGCTGTTTTTT
CAIGTGELFF
>TRBJ2-1|TRBD2|TRBV18|-
TGTGCCAGCCGTCCCCTTGGGGGGGGACTTTACAATGAGCAGTTCTTC
CASRPLGGGLYNEQFF
>TRBJ2-1|-|TRBV5-1|-
TGCGCCAGCAGCTTGACCCTAAGCTCCTACAATGAGCAGTTCTTC
CASSLTLSSYNEQFF
>TRBJ2-2|TRBD2|TRBV19|-
TGTGCCAGTACCAACACACTAGCGGGGGGGCCGGTCGGGGAGCTGTTTTTT
CASTNTLAGGPVGELFF
>TRBJ2-7|TRBD2|TRBV30|-
TGTGCCTGGAGTGCCGGACTAGCGGGGTTCGAGCAGTACTTC
CAWSAGLAGFEQYF
>TRBJ1-1|-|TRBV23-1|once
TGCGCCAGCAGTCAATATTATCCCGGGAAGATGTCCACTGAAGCTTTCTTT
CASSQYYPGKMSTEAFF
>TRBJ2-5|-|TRBV7-2|-
TGTGCCAGCAGCAACGAGGGGGGGGAGACCCAGTACTTC
CASSNEGGETQYF
>TRBJ2-3|-|TRBV27|-
TGTGCCAGCAGTAAGAGCATTGATACGCAGTATTTT
CASSKSIDTQYF